The 21 T cell receptor beta chains in this list originate from one sample, sequenced in a study of blood T cell repertoires in COVID-19. Repertoires were generated with immunoSEQ multiplex PCR, while TCRdb's copy carries only in-frame clones and drops some. The sample includes some 26,000 clones, 70% to 90% seen only once; the top ten take approximately 2.4%. The sequenced sample consisted of peripheral blood. The receptors originated from a human donor in a cohort sampled during active COVID-19.

The rearrangement uses TRBV7-9 and TRBJ2-1; 9 bases are shared with TRBD1. This CDR3 contains 15 residues. V trimming: 7 bases; J trimming: 6 bases; junction bases outside the gene matches: 10. Germline assignment: CDR1 SEHNR and CDR2 FQNEAQ (reference sequence). CDR3 DNA sequence: TGTGCCAGCACCTATTCCGGGACAGGGTTCAATGAGCAGTTCTTC. Amino acids: CASTYSGTGFNEQFF.

J is TRBJ1-1 and V is TRBV4-3; 7 bases agree with TRBD1. CDR1 LGHNA and CDR2 YSLEER come from the germline V gene. The CDR3 is 15 residues long. V dropped 4 bases and J dropped 2; count of bases not matched to a gene: 7. The CDR3, as DNA: TGCGCCAGCAGCCCAGATTGGGACAGTAACACTGAAGCTTTCTTT. Residues: CASSPDWDSNTEAFF.

Here the CDR3 reads CASSSDRGGYGYTF. The CDR3 nucleotides are TGTGCCAGCTCGTCGGACAGGGGCGGCTATGGCTACACCTTC. The V gene is TRBV18, the J gene TRBJ1-2; 9 bases are a match to TRBD1. Trimming removed 6 bases from V and 4 bases from J; junction bases left unmatched: 6. This CDR3 has 14 residues. Germline-derived CDR1 and CDR2 are KGHSH and LQKENI.

The rearrangement links TRBV11-2 to TRBJ2-2, with D hard to call. V gave up 0 bases and J gave up 4 bases, with 9 bases separating them. Germline CDR1 and CDR2: SGHAT and FQNNGV. This CDR3 spans 15 amino acids. CDR3: CASSLELRLTGELFF. DNA for the CDR3: TGTGCCAGCAGCTTAGAATTGCGCCTCACCGGGGAGCTGTTTTTT.

This chain connects TRBV4-3 to TRBJ2-3; 10 bases agree with TRBD1. CDR3 length: 15 residues. The J segment lost 4 bases and the V segment lost 4 bases, leaving 5 bases of the junction unmatched. CDR1 is LGHNA, CDR2 YSLEER, per germline. CDR3 region: CASSRRGQGSDTQYF. CDR3 DNA: TGCGCCAGCAGCCGCCGGGGACAGGGGTCAGATACGCAGTATTTT.

This chain joins TRBV7-2 and TRBJ1-1, with 7 bases aligning to TRBD1. Germline-derived CDR1 and CDR2 are SGHTA and FQGNSA. V was pared by 4 bases and J by 4 bases, with 3 bases of the junction left unmatched. The CDR3 loop spans 13 amino acids. Here the CDR3 DNA reads TGTGCCAGCAGCTCGACAGGGACCACTGAAGCTTTCTTT. This sequence encodes CASSSTGTTEAFF.

CDR3 in DNA: TGCGCCAGCAGCCAAGATAGGGGGCCCTACGAGCAGTACTTC. It specifies CASSQDRGPYEQYF. This sequence joins TRBV4-3 and TRBJ2-7, with 7 positions matching TRBD1. The germline V gene encodes CDR1 LGHNA and CDR2 YSLEER. This CDR3 contains 14 residues. V lost 0 bases, J lost 2 bases, and 1 base stayed unmatched.

This clone was observed a handful of times. V gene TRBV7-9 combines with J gene TRBJ1-2; TRBD1 matches 7 bases. With V trimmed by 5 bases and J by 6 bases, 6 bases remained unmatched. Germline-derived CDR1 and CDR2 are SEHNR and FQNEAQ (reference sequence). This CDR3 region has 13 residues. The CDR3 loop reads CASSRDSFNGYTF. CDR3 nucleotide sequence: TGTGCCAGCAGCCGGGACAGCTTTAATGGCTACACCTTC.

The chain joins TRBV7-9 to TRBJ1-6; D call uncertain. Germline assignment: CDR1 SEHNR and CDR2 FQNEAQ (reference sequence). This CDR3 region has 12 residues. V was clipped by 5 bases and J by 5 bases, with 4 bases between them. The CDR3 coding sequence is TGTGCCAGCAGCCGAGATAATTCACCCCTCCACTTT. Translating it yields CASSRDNSPLHF.

The CDR3, as DNA: TGTGCCAGTTCGGATCCCGGGGAAGGTACAGATACGCAGTATTTT. This codes for CASSDPGEGTDTQYF. This sequence joins TRBV19 and TRBJ2-3; a weak D match, TRBD2 (5 bases). CDR3 length: 15 amino acids. From germline, CDR1 is LNHDA and CDR2 SQIVND (reference sequence). Trimming stripped 8 bases from V and 3 bases from J, with 18 bases between. Drawing the rest from reference TRBV19 and TRBJ2-3, the complete variable domain is DGGITQSPKYLFRKEGQNVTLSCEQNLNHDAMYWYRQDPGQGLRLIYYSQIVNDFQKGDIAEGYSVSREKKESFPLTVTSAQKNPTAFYLCASSDPGEGTDTQYFGPGTRLTVL.

The V gene is TRBV28, the J gene TRBJ2-7, with 9 bases aligning to TRBD1. Germline V CDR1 and CDR2: MDHEN, SYDVKM. The length of the CDR3 is 16 residues. The V and J ends lost 6 bases and 4 bases, in that order; junction bases with no gene match: 13. The CDR3 loop is CASSQIPGQGVYEQYF. The CDR3 DNA reads as TGTGCCAGCAGCCAAATTCCGGGACAGGGTGTGTACGAGCAGTACTTC.

The J gene is TRBJ2-3, the V gene TRBV19; TRBD1 matches 8 bases. Trimming took 6 bases from V and 0 from J; bases not matched to a gene: 5. Germline V gene lookup returns CDR1 LNHDA and CDR2 SQIVND (reference sequence). There are 15 residues in the CDR3. CDR3 in amino acids: CASRMDRDSTDTQYF. CDR3 DNA sequence: TGTGCCAGTAGGATGGACAGGGACAGCACAGATACGCAGTATTTT.

This rearrangement joins TRBV9 to TRBJ2-5, with 7 bases that match TRBD2. The V and J ends lost 1 base and 0 bases, in that order; junction bases with no gene match: 3. Looked up from germline, CDR1 is SGDLS and CDR2 is YYNGEE. CDR3 length: 15 amino acids. Written as DNA, the CDR3 is TGTGCCAGCAGCGTATCCAGCGGGGACCAAGAGACCCAGTACTTC. Translated, it gives CASSVSSGDQETQYF.

The chain combines TRBV28 with TRBJ2-1, with 12 positions matching TRBD2. The V gene end was trimmed by 5 bases and the J gene end by 5 bases; junction bases not matched to a gene: 4. CDR1 MDHEN and CDR2 SYDVKM come from the germline V gene. This CDR3 has 15 residues. The CDR3 bases are TGTGCCAGCAGTCCCTGGACTAGCGGGAACAATGAGCAGTTCTTC. Its translation: CASSPWTSGNNEQFF.

This clone is a singleton in its sample. This sample includes further DNA sequences coding for the same CDR3. The chain uses TRBV12-3 or TRBV12-4 and TRBJ2-7; a possible D gene is TRBD1 (5 bases). V gave up 4 bases and J gave up 2 bases, with 9 bases separating them. This CDR3 is built from 13 residues. Here the CDR3 reads CASSYTGPYEQYF. The DNA of the CDR3 is TGTGCCAGCAGTTACACAGGTCCCTACGAGCAGTACTTC.

This clone is a singleton in its sample. The chain combines TRBV6-1 with TRBJ1-3, with TRBD1 identical over 7 bases. This CDR3 region has 16 residues. Germline CDR1 reads MNHNS; CDR2 reads SASEGT. Losses at the gene ends were 1 base for V and 0 bases for J; bases not matched to a gene: 3. CDR3 protein: CASSEGGGYSGNTIYF. CDR3 bases: TGTGCCAGCAGTGAAGGAGGGGGCTACTCTGGAAACACCATATATTTT.

J is TRBJ2-5 and V is TRBV2, with a weak D call TRBD2 (7 bases). Between the trimmed V and J ends, which lost 4 bases and 5 bases, there was a span of 17 bases. The CDR3 runs to 15 residues. Germline values: CDR1 SNHLY, CDR2 FYNNEI. DNA of the CDR3: TGTGCCAGCAGTGTTGGGGGGGGGCCCTATGAGACCCAGTACTTC. Amino acids: CASSVGGGPYETQYF.

V usage is TRBV4-2 and J usage is TRBJ2-5; 9 nucleotides line up with TRBD2. Germline CDR1 is LGHNA and CDR2 is YNFKEQ. Trimming removed 1 base from V and 5 bases from J; junction bases left unmatched: 11. The CDR3 covers 17 residues. CDR3 DNA: TGTGCCAGCAGCCAAGGATTAGGCGGGGGGGCGATTGAGACCCAGTACTTC. Protein product: CASSQGLGGGAIETQYF.

This CDR3 reads CASSLRGGRGAQNEQYF. The CDR3, as DNA: TGTGCCAGCAGCTTACGTGGGGGGCGGGGGGCACAGAACGAGCAGTACTTC. The genes are TRBV7-3 and TRBJ2-7, with 8 bases that match TRBD2. Germline CDR1 is SGHTA and CDR2 is FQGTGA. The CDR3 totals 17 residues. V was pared by 2 bases and J by 5 bases, with 14 bases of the junction left unmatched.

The chain has TRBV6-4 and TRBJ1-6; 8 bases agree with TRBD1. Germline values: CDR1 MRHNA, CDR2 SNTAGT. V gave up 0 bases and J gave up 10 bases; unmatched junction bases: 2. The CDR3 has 14 amino acids. The CDR3 region has the DNA TGTGCCAGCAGTGACTCTTCAGGGGGCTCACCCCTCCACTTT. Residues: CASSDSSGGSPLHF.

This rearrangement joins TRBV28 to TRBJ1-2, with 7 bases lining up with TRBD1. CDR1 is MDHEN and CDR2 is SYDVKM in the germline V gene. Germline trimming cut 7 bases from V and 10 bases from J; bases unmatched to any gene: 12. The CDR3 extends over 13 amino acids. The CDR3, as DNA: TGTGCCAGCATGTTGACAGGGTCGGGAGCCTACACCTTC. Encoded protein: CASMLTGSGAYTF.